The T cell receptor (beta chain) under discussion was sequenced for a study of glioma-infiltrating T cells after dendritic cell vaccination. Study-wide background: The vaccine used monocyte-derived dendritic cells pulsed overnight with autologous tumor lysate.

Generated by immunoSEQ multiplex PCR, the TCRdb table keeps only in-frame clones and is missing some. The sample records just under 85,000 clones, 70% to 90% being singletons. This sequence originates from a human donor with glioblastoma. The sequencing used blood, collected before dendritic cell vaccination.

CDR3 amino acids: CASSEARGQGKQYF. The CDR3 region has the DNA TGTGCCAGCAGTGAAGCGCGGGGACAGGGGAAGCAGTACTTC. This sequence joins TRBV2 and TRBJ2-7; 10 bases are shared with TRBD1. This CDR3 has 14 amino acids. The V segment lost 0 bases and the J segment 8 bases; nucleotides outside the gene matches: 4. Per the germline V gene, CDR1 is SNHLY and CDR2 is FYNNEI.